Listed below are T cell receptor beta chains from one sample, sequenced in a study of cytotoxic CD8 clonotypes in ibrutinib-treated CLL. Libraries were prepared by immunoSEQ multiplex PCR; TCRdb keeps only in-frame clonotypes and omits some of them. The sample carries 130,000 or so clones, approximately 83% recorded once. Sequencing was performed on PBMCs, taken after 24 months of ibrutinib treatment. The source is a human donor with chronic lymphocytic leukemia. The CDR3 runs from the conserved cysteine through the conserved F or W. A D gene is named only where the DNA matches it firmly. The size entry is marked missing in some rows and otherwise reads once, few, many or a size class.

D | size | J | V | CDR3 | DNA
NA | NA | TRBJ1-4 | TRBV28 | CASSSGGATNEKLFF | TGTGCCAGCAGCTCAGGTGGGGCAACTAATGAAAAACTGTTTTTT
NA | NA | TRBJ2-7 | TRBV6-5 | CASKYRDGGSYEQYF | TGTGCCAGCAAATATCGGGACGGGGGATCCTACGAGCAGTACTTC
NA | few | TRBJ1-2 | TRBV19 | CASKERGFNYGYTF | TGTGCCAGTAAGGAGAGGGGGTTTAACTATGGCTACACCTTC
NA | NA | TRBJ1-4 | TRBV5-1 | CASSLYLGEREKLFF | TGCGCCAGCAGCTTGTATCTGGGGGAAAGAGAAAAACTGTTTTTT
NA | NA | TRBJ2-7 | TRBV5-4 | CASSLYGNEQYF | TGTGCCAGCAGCTTGTACGGGAATGAGCAGTACTTC
TRBD1 | few | TRBJ1-1 | TRBV19 | CASSIVDRGTEAFF | TGTGCCAGTAGTATAGTGGACAGGGGTACTGAAGCTTTCTTT
TRBD1 | NA | TRBJ2-1 | TRBV7-3 | CASSRGQIWNEQFF | TGTGCCAGCAGCCGGGGACAGATCTGGAATGAGCAGTTCTTC
TRBD2 | NA | TRBJ2-7 | TRBV27 | CASMASGRGGEQYF | TGTGCCAGCATGGCTAGCGGGAGAGGGGGCGAGCAGTACTTC
NA | NA | TRBJ2-3 | TRBV9 | CASSFGTSQGNTQYF | TGTGCCAGCAGCTTCGGGACTTCTCAGGGGAATACGCAGTATTTT
NA | NA | TRBJ2-7 | TRBV5-8 | CASSRGHELSSYEQYF | TGTGCCAGCAGCCGGGGACACGAACTGAGCTCCTACGAGCAGTACTTC
NA | once | TRBJ1-2 | TRBV5-1 | CASIRDPGSNYGYTF | TGCGCCAGCATCAGAGACCCGGGCTCCAACTATGGCTACACCTTC
NA | NA | TRBJ1-2 | TRBV28 | CASSLGAGNYGYTF | TGTGCCAGCAGTTTAGGCGCCGGTAACTATGGCTACACCTTC
NA | NA | TRBJ2-6 | TRBV5-6 | CASSFWTASGANVLTF | TGTGCCAGCAGCTTTTGGACAGCCTCTGGGGCCAACGTCCTGACTTTC
NA | NA | TRBJ2-5 | TRBV2 | CASSGSLAQETQYF | TGTGCCAGCAGTGGATCTTTGGCCCAAGAGACCCAGTACTTC
TRBD2 | NA | TRBJ2-5 | TRBV5-1 | CASSRGTSGGVQETQYF | TGCGCCAGCAGCCGAGGTACTAGCGGGGGGGTCCAAGAGACCCAGTACTTC
NA | NA | TRBJ1-2 | TRBV5-1 | CASSLGWTEGYGYTF | TGCGCCAGCAGCTTGGGGTGGACGGAAGGCTATGGCTACACCTTC
NA | NA | TRBJ2-3 | TRBV7-2 | CASSKGFTDTQYF | TGTGCCAGCAGCAAAGGGTTCACAGATACGCAGTATTTT
NA | NA | TRBJ1-1 | TRBV21-1 | CASSKEVRGQGNRNTEAFF | TGTGCCAGCAGCAAAGAGGTTAGAGGACAGGGTAATCGGAACACTGAAGCTTTCTTT
NA | NA | TRBJ1-1 | TRBV18 | CASSPDKNTEAFF | TGTGCCAGCTCCCCGGACAAGAACACTGAAGCTTTCTTT
NA | NA | TRBJ2-3 | TRBV6-4 | CASPFFDTQYF | TGTGCCAGTCCGTTTTTCGATACGCAGTATTTT
NA | once | TRBJ2-1 | TRBV7-9 | CASRGLEQFF | TGTGCCAGCAGGGGGCTCGAGCAGTTCTTC
TRBD2 | NA | TRBJ2-3 | TRBV30 | CACRLAGGRTQYF | TGTGCCTGCCGACTAGCGGGGGGAAGGACGCAGTATTTT
TRBD2 | NA | TRBJ2-5 | TRBV7-8 | CASSLQLAGGGETQYF | TGTGCCAGCAGCTTACAACTAGCGGGAGGAGGAGAGACCCAGTACTTC
TRBD1 | NA | TRBJ1-4 | TRBV2 | CASSITQGANEKLFF | TGTGCCAGCAGCATCACACAGGGGGCTAATGAAAAACTGTTTTTT
TRBD1 | NA | TRBJ2-1 | TRBV18 | CASSHQEDRGRSNEQFF | TGTGCCAGCTCTCATCAGGAAGACAGGGGGCGTTCCAATGAGCAGTTCTTC
NA | NA | TRBJ2-1 | TRBV4-3 | CASSQVDIIAYNEQFF | TGCGCCAGCAGCCAAGTAGACATAATCGCCTACAATGAGCAGTTCTTC
NA | NA | TRBJ2-7 | TRBV29-1 | CSVLTGSSYEQYF | TGCAGCGTTCTTACAGGGTCTTCCTACGAGCAGTACTTC
NA | NA | TRBJ2-5 | TRBV6-1 | CASRRDWAQETQYF | TGTGCCAGCAGGAGAGACTGGGCCCAGGAGACCCAGTACTTC
NA | NA | TRBJ2-7 | TRBV11-3 | CASSFSEGTGPGEQYF | TGTGCCAGCAGCTTCTCGGAAGGGACGGGCCCAGGCGAGCAGTACTTC
TRBD2 | NA | TRBJ2-1 | TRBV28 | CASSSASSGRGMRFF | TGTGCCAGCAGTTCTGCCTCTAGCGGGAGGGGGATGCGGTTCTTC
TRBD1 | NA | TRBJ2-7 | TRBV27 | CASSSHPGTARPEQYF | TGTGCCAGCAGTTCGCACCCCGGGACAGCTCGGCCCGAGCAGTACTTC
TRBD2 | NA | TRBJ2-1 | TRBV28 | CASSLPRNPGLALQPGYNEQFF | TGTGCCAGCAGTTTACCTCGGAATCCGGGACTAGCACTACAGCCGGGATACAATGAGCAGTTCTTC
NA | once | TRBJ2-3 | TRBV7-3 | CASSPAPTDTQYF | TGTGCCAGCAGCCCCGCTCCCACAGATACGCAGTATTTT
NA | NA | TRBJ2-7 | TRBV6-5 | CASRSQREQYF | TGTGCCAGCAGATCCCAGCGGGAGCAGTACTTC